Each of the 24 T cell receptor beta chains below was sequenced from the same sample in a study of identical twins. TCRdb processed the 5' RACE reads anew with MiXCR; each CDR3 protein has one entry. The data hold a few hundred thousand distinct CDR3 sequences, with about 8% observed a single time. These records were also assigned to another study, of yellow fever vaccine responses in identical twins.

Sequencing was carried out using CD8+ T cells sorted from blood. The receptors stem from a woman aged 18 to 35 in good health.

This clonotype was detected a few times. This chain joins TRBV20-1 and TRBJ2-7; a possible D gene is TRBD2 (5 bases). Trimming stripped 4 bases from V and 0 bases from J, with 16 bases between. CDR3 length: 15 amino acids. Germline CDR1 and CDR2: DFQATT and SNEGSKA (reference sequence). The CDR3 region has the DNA TGCAGTGCTACAGGATCCGGGGAGAGCTCCTACGAGCAGTACTTC. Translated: CSATGSGESSYEQYF.

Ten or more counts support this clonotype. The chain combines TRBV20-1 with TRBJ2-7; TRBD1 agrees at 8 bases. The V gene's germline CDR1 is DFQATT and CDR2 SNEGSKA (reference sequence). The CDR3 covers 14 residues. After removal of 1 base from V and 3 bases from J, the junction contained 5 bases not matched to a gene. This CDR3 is CSARALTGDYEQYF. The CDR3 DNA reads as TGCAGTGCTAGAGCCTTGACAGGGGACTACGAGCAGTACTTC.

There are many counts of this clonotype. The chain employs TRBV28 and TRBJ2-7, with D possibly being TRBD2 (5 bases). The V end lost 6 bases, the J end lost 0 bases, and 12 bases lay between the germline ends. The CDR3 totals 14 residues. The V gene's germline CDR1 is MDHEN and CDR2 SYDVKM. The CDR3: CASSNRGSSYEQYF. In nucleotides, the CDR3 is TGTGCCAGCAGCAACCGAGGGAGCTCCTACGAGCAGTACTTC.

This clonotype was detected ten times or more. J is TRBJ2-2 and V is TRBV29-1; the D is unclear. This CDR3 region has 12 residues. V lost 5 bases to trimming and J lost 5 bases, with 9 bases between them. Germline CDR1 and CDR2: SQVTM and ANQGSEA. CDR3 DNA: TGCAGCGTTTTTACGGATACCGGGGAGCTGTTTTTT. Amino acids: CSVFTDTGELFF.

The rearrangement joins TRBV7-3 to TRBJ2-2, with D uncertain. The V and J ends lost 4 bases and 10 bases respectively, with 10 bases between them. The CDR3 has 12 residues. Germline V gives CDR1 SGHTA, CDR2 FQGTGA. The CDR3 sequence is CASSSDGEELFF. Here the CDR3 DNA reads TGTGCCAGCAGCTCCGATGGCGAGGAGCTGTTTTTT.

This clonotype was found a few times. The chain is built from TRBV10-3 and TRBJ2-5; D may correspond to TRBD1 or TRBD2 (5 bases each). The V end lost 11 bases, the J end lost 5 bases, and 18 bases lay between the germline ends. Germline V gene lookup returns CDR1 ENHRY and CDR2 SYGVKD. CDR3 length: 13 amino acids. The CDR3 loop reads CASGHATTETQYF. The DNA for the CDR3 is TGTGCCTCGGGGCATGCAACCACGGAGACCCAGTACTTC.

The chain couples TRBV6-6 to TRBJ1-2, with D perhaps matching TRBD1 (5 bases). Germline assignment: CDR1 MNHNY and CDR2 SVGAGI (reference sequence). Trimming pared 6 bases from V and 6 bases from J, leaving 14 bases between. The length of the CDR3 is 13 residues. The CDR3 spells CASRLGVLDGYTF. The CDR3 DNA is TGTGCCAGCAGGCTAGGGGTGCTGGATGGCTACACCTTC.

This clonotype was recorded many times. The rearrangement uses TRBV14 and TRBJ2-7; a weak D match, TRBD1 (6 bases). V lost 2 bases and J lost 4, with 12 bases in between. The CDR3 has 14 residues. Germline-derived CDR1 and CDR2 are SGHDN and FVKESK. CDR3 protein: CASSQFVTGYEQYF. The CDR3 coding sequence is TGTGCCAGCAGCCAATTTGTCACAGGGTACGAGCAGTACTTC. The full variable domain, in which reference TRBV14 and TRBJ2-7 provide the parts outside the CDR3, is EAGVTQFPSHSVIEKGQTVTLRCDPISGHDNLYWYRRVMGKEIKFLLHFVKESKQDESGMPNNRFLAERTGGTYSTLKVQPAELEDSGVYFCASSQFVTGYEQYFGPGTRLTVT.

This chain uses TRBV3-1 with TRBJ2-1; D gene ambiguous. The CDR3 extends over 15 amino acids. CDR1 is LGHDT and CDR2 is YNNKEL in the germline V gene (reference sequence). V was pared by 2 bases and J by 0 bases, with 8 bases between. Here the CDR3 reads CASSQRWSSYNEQFF. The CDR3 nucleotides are TGTGCCAGCAGCCAAAGGTGGAGCTCCTACAATGAGCAGTTCTTC.

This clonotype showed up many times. The CDR3 reads CASSVDGYNEQFF. CDR3 sequence (DNA): TGTGCCAGTAGTGTGGACGGTTACAATGAGCAGTTCTTC. V is TRBV19 and J is TRBJ2-1; D is unresolved. Trimming removed 5 bases at V and 4 bases at J, with 9 bases between. The germline V gene encodes CDR1 LNHDA and CDR2 SQIVND (reference sequence). CDR3 length: 13 amino acids. The full variable domain, rest sourced from reference TRBV19 and TRBJ2-1, is DGGITQSPKYLFRKEGQNVTLSCEQNLNHDAMYWYRQDPGQGLRLIYYSQIVNDFQKGDIAEGYSVSREKKESFPLTVTSAQKNPTAFYLCASSVDGYNEQFFGPGTRLTVL.

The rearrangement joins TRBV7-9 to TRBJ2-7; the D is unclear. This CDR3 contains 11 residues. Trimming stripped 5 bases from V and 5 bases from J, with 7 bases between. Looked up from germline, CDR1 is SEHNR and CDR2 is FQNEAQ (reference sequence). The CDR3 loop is CASSDPHEQYF. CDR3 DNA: TGTGCCAGCAGCGACCCACACGAGCAGTACTTC.

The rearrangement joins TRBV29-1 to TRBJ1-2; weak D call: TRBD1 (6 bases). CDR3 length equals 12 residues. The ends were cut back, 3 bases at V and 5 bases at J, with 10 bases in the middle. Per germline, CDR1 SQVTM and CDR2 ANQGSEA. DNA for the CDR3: TGCAGCGTTGAGGACAGTCGGTATGGCTACACCTTC. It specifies CSVEDSRYGYTF. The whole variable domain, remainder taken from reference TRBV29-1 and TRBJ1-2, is SAVISQKPSRDICQRGTSLTIQCQVDSQVTMMFWYRQQPGQSLTLIATANQGSEATYESGFVIDKFPISRPNLTFSTLTVSNMSPEDSSIYLCSVEDSRYGYTFGSGTRLTVV.

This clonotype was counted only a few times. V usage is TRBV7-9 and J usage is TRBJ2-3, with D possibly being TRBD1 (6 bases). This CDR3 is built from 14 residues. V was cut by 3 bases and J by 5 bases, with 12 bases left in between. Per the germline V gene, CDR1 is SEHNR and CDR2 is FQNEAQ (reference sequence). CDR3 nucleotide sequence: TGTGCCAGCAGCTTGGTCAGGGGCGGAGATACGCAGTATTTT. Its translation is CASSLVRGGDTQYF. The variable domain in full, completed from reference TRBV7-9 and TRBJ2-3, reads DTGVSQNPRHKITKRGQNVTFRCDPISEHNRLYWYRQTLGQGPEFLTYFQNEAQLEKSRLLSDRFSAERPKGSFSTLEIQRTEQGDSAMYLCASSLVRGGDTQYFGPGTRLTVL.

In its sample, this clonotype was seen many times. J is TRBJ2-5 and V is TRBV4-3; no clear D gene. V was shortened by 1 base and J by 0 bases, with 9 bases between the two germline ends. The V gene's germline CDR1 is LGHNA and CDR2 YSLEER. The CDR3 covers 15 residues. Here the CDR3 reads CASSQGEANQETQYF. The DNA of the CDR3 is TGCGCCAGCAGCCAAGGCGAGGCGAACCAAGAGACCCAGTACTTC.

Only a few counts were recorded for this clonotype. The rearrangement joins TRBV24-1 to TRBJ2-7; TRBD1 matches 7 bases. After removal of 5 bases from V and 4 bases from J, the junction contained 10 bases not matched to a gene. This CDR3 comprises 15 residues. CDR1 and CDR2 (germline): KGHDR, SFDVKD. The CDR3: CATSGPGQNQYEQYF. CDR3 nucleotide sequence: TGTGCCACCAGTGGTCCGGGACAGAACCAATACGAGCAGTACTTC.

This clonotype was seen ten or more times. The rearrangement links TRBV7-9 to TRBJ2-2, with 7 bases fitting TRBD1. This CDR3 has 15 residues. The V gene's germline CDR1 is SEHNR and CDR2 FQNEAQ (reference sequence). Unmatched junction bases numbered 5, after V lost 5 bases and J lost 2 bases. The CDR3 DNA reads TGTGCCAGCAGCGCTGACAGGGCCAACACCGGGGAGCTGTTTTTT. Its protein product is CASSADRANTGELFF.

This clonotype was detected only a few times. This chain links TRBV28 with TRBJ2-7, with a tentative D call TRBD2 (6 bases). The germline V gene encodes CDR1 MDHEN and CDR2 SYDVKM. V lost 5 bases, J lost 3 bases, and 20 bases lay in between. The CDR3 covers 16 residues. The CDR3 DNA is TGTGCCAGCAGTATAACATCCAGACTAGGGATCTACGAGCAGTACTTC. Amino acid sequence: CASSITSRLGIYEQYF.

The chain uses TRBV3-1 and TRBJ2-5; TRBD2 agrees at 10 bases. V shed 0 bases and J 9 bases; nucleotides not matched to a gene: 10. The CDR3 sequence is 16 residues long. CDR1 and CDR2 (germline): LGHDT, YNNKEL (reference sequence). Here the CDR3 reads CASSQELAGFRVPQYF. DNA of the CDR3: TGTGCCAGCAGCCAAGAACTAGCGGGGTTTCGTGTGCCCCAGTACTTC.

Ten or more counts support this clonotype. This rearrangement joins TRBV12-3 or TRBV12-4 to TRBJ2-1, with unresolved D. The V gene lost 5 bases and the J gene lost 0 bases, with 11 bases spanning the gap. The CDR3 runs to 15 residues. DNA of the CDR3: TGTGCCAGCAGTAACGACGGAAGCTCCTACAATGAGCAGTTCTTC. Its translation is CASSNDGSSYNEQFF.

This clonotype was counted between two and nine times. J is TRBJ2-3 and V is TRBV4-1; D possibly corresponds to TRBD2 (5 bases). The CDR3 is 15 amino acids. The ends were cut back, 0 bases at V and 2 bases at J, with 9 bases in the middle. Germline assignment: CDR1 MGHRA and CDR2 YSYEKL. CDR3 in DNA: TGCGCCAGCAGCCAAGATACTAGACCCACAGATACGCAGTATTTT. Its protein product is CASSQDTRPTDTQYF.

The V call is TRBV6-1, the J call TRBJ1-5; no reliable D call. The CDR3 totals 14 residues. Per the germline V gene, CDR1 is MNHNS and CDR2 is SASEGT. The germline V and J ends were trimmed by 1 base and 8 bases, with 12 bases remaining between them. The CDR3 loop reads CASSEGGVSEPQHF. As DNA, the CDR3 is TGTGCCAGCAGTGAAGGCGGGGTTAGCGAGCCCCAGCATTTT.

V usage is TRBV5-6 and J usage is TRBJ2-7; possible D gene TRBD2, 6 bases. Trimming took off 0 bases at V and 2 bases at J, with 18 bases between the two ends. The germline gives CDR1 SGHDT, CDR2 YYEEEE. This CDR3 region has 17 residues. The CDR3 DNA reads TGTGCCAGCAGCTTGGAATCCTCCCGGCGGGACCCCTACGAGCAGTACTTC. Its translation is CASSLESSRRDPYEQYF.

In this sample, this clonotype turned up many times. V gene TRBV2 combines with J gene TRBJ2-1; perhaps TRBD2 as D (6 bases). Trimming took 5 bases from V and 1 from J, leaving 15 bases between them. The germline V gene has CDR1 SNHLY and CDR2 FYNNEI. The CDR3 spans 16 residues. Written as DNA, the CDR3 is TGTGCCAGCAGTCCAGTAGCACGGGGGTCCTACAATGAGCAGTTCTTC. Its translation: CASSPVARGSYNEQFF.

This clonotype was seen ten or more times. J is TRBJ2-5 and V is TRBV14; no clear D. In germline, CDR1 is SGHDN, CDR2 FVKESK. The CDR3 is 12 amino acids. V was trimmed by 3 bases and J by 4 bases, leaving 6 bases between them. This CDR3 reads CASSHLGETQYF. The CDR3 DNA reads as TGTGCCAGCAGCCACTTGGGAGAGACCCAGTACTTC.